This passage covers 9 T cell receptor beta chains from one sample sequenced in a study of metastatic and nonmetastatic thyroid tumors. No treatment had been given to any patient before thyroid surgery. TCRdb re-called the PCR reads with MiXCR. The sample consists of just under 60,000 clones, around 15% of them appearing once. The sequenced sample consisted of blood. The receptors derive from a male donor with papillary thyroid cancer or a benign thyroid nodule (not recorded which). Some clones in this sample may be carry-over from other donors' samples.

Of note for this clone: A much more abundant neighbour one base away suggests this may be a read error. The V and J genes are TRBV3-1 and TRBJ2-7; TRBD2 is a possible D gene (6 bases). Trimming removed 2 bases from V and 2 bases from J, with 10 bases in between. This CDR3 is 14 amino acids long. CDR1 and CDR2 from the germline V gene are LGHDT and YNNKEL (reference sequence). The CDR3: CASSQIGGAYEQYF. The CDR3 coding sequence is TGTGCCAGCAGCCAAATAGGAGGGGCCTACGAGCAGTACTTC.

The table lists this clone with many counts. CDR3 sequence reads: CASSLAAAQGGYEQYF. CDR3 nucleotide sequence: TGTGCCAGCAGCTTAGCCGCGGCCCAGGGGGGCTACGAGCAGTACTTC. The chain links TRBV11-1 to TRBJ2-7; D perhaps matches TRBD1 (7 bases). The CDR3 is 16 amino acids. The V gene's germline CDR1 is SGHAT and CDR2 FQDESV (reference sequence). V was clipped by 0 bases and J by 3 bases, with 15 bases between them.

This clone occurred many times. A junction end diverges from the germline sequence, so it may reflect a read error. V is TRBV15 and J is TRBJ1-2; 9 bases are a match to TRBD1. Germline CDR1 reads LNHNV; CDR2 reads YYDKDF (reference sequence). The CDR3 is 15 amino acids. The chain's CDR3 is CATCREQGAPYGYTF. The CDR3 nucleotides read TGTGCCACCTGCAGAGAACAGGGGGCTCCGTATGGCTACACCTTC.

This clone has a handful of counts. The chain carries TRBV12-3 or TRBV12-4 and TRBJ2-7; D not resolved. The CDR3 is made up of 12 amino acids. V was pared by 3 bases and J by 6 bases, with 9 bases between. The DNA for the CDR3 is TGTGCCAGCAGTTTCCTTTTGAGCGAGCAGTACTTC. Protein product: CASSFLLSEQYF.

At least ten counts were recorded for this clone. This may stem from a read error, because a much larger clone lies one nucleotide away. The sample carries other DNA sequences with the same CDR3. V is TRBV9 and J is TRBJ2-1; D remains unclear. This CDR3 has 12 amino acids. CDR1 is SGDLS, CDR2 YYNGEE, per germline. CDR3 bases: TGCGCCAGCAGCGTAGAATACAATGAGCAGTTCTTC. It is translated as CASSVEYNEQFF.

To note about this clone: One junction end disagrees with the germline gene, perhaps due to a read error. For the CDR3, the DNA is TGTGCCAGCAGTTTTGTCAGGAACTATTGCTACACCTTC. This sequence encodes CASSFVRNYCYTF. The genes are TRBV12-3 or TRBV12-4 and TRBJ1-2; D uncertain. The CDR3 contains 13 residues.

At least ten counts were recorded for this clone. The CDR3 nucleotides are TGTGCCAGTAGTCCCTTGGGACAGGGGGGCGCCTACGAGCAGTACTTC. This codes for CASSPLGQGGAYEQYF. This chain joins TRBV19 and TRBJ2-7; TRBD1 agrees at 11 bases. Unmatched junction bases numbered 8, after V lost 5 bases and J lost 2 bases. Germline V lookup: CDR1 LNHDA, CDR2 SQIVND (reference sequence). The CDR3 spans 16 residues. Full variable domain (remainder filled in from reference TRBV19 and TRBJ2-7): DGGITQSPKYLFRKEGQNVTLSCEQNLNHDAMYWYRQDPGQGLRLIYYSQIVNDFQKGDIAEGYSVSREKKESFPLTVTSAQKNPTAFYLCASSPLGQGGAYEQYFGPGTRLTVT.

This clone was recorded at least ten times. The rearrangement joins TRBV5-6 to TRBJ1-2; D might be TRBD1 (6 bases). This CDR3 region has 14 residues. V was trimmed by 2 bases and J by 4 bases, leaving 12 bases between them. The germline gives CDR1 SGHDT, CDR2 YYEEEE. CDR3 DNA: TGTGCCAGCAGCTTAAACAGGGTTGGCTATGGCTACACCTTC. Protein sequence: CASSLNRVGYGYTF.

At least ten counts were recorded for this clone. The chain is built from TRBV12-3 or TRBV12-4 and TRBJ2-1; D remains unclear. Trimming cost V 1 base and J 5 bases, with 3 bases left between them. The CDR3 spans 12 residues. For the CDR3, the DNA is TGTGCCAGCAGTTTAGTACACAATGAGCAGTTCTTC. It is translated as CASSLVHNEQFF.